This T cell receptor beta chain was sequenced in a study of blood T cell repertoires in COVID-19. About the research overall: Acute-phase and convalescent COVID-19 samples originated in the United States, Italy and Spain. PBMCs, B-cell-depleted T cells, or T cells were the source of the cDNA or gDNA that made up the material.

The table came from immunoSEQ multiplex PCR; TCRdb's copy has only in-frame clones and leaves some out. The data contain about 87,000 clones, around 75% of them seen just once; the ten biggest clones take up approximately 16%. The CDR3 extends over 14 amino acids. Trimming left V 4 bases short and J 4 bases short, with 12 bases between. Germline V gene data show CDR1 as SGHDT and CDR2 as YYEEEE. The sequence was collected from a woman at least 80 years old with active or convalescent COVID-19. The sequenced sample was peripheral blood. This chain uses TRBV5-6 with TRBJ2-1; maybe TRBD2 (5 bases). Written as DNA, the CDR3 is TGTGCCAGCAGCAAAAGAGGGCCGTACAATGAGCAGTTCTTC. Protein sequence: CASSKRGPYNEQFF.